The present T cell receptor beta chain was sequenced within a study of T cell responses to AZD1222 COVID-19 vaccine. Study-level background: Second doses were pooled across both intervals (about 4 or about 12 weeks). Findings and caveats of the study: After two AZD1222 doses, spike-specific TCR breadth and depth rose versus day 0. Among the donors, most were white British and more were female, and clonal diversity was possibly underestimated. Spike regions recognized by vaccine-associated CD4 TCRs spanned the protein, led by 160-218 and 743-854.

This clone was recorded once. Its antigen is not known. V lost 6 bases and J 3 bases, leaving 17 bases between the germline ends. Looked up from germline, CDR1 is SGHDN and CDR2 is FVKESK. The CDR3 spans 15 residues. Sequencing was performed with immunoSEQ multiplex PCR; in TCRdb, only in-frame clones are kept and a portion is missing. The sample lists some 80,000 clones, about 87% occurring once. Here the sequenced sample was peripheral blood, taken on day 0 of AZD1222 vaccination. The chain is built from TRBV14 and TRBJ1-2, with a possible D match to TRBD1 (6 bases). This TCR came from an adult in good health. The DNA of the CDR3 is TGTGCCAGCAGGCCCGTTGGTAGGGGGGACTATGGCTACACCTTC. Translating it yields CASRPVGRGDYGYTF.